This TCR beta chain was obtained from a study of Ad26.COV2.S vaccination and SARS-CoV-2 variants. Measured with immunoSEQ multiplex PCR; TCRdb has only the in-frame clones, and not every one. In the table there are about 320,000 clones, almost 90% of which are singletons. The treatment is: about 20 received Ad26.COV2.S at low or high dose, single or two shots; about 5 received placebo; per-sample allocation not given. Sample collection was performed on day 63 after the first vaccine or placebo injection. The ends were cut back, 4 bases at V and 3 bases at J, with 7 bases in the middle. Germline values: CDR1 GTSNPN, CDR2 SVGIG (reference sequence). The CDR3 sequence is 13 residues long.

This sequence was found in a person aged 18-65 years who received the Ad26.COV2.S COVID-19 vaccine or a placebo. The V gene is TRBV30, the J gene TRBJ1-6; D is unclear. Sample: peripheral blood, taken in a trial of Ad26.COV2.S vaccine versus placebo. CDR3 region: CAWTESYNSPLHF. CDR3 nucleotide sequence: TGTGCCTGGACAGAGAGCTATAATTCACCCCTCCACTTT. The entire variable domain, with the rest obtained from reference TRBV30 and TRBJ1-6, is as follows: SQTIHQWPATLVQPVGSPLSLECTVEGTSNPNLYWYRQAAGRGLQLLFYSVGIGQISSEVPQNLSASRPQDRQFILSSKKLLLSDSGFYLCAWTESYNSPLHFGNGTRLTVT.